The clone carrying this TCR beta chain is medium-sized in the sample. Its antigen is unidentified. Amplification of TCR beta used genomic DNA extracted from peripheral blood. The CDR3 consists of 15 residues. Germline values: CDR1 KGHSH, CDR2 LQKENI. V was shortened by 2 bases and J by 4 bases, with 15 bases between the two germline ends. This record comes from a study of T cell repertoires in aging, cancer and after chemotherapy. Multiplex touch-down PCR with TRB-A/B primers amplified rearranged V-D-J TRB sequences. MiXCR was run by TCRdb on the multiplex PCR reads, yielding one entry per CDR3 protein. Among about 8,600 distinct CDR3 sequences, just under 25% were seen once, and the ten largest hold roughly 2.7%. Study conclusions and caveats: Median generation probability rose over the chemotherapy interval in each cancer cohort, suggesting rebound thymic output.

The chain links TRBV18 to TRBJ2-7, with D possibly TRBD1 on 5 matching bases. Sequenced: blood. The sequence was obtained from a human donor with a blood cancer. This chain's CDR3 is CASSPGAGSPYEQYF. CDR3 coding DNA: TGTGCCAGCTCACCAGGGGCAGGATCTCCTTACGAGCAGTACTTC.